The rows below give T cell receptor beta chains drawn from one sample of a study of cytomegalovirus exposure and HLA in healthy donors. TCRdb keeps only in-frame clones here, not all; method: immunoSEQ multiplex PCR. This table has about 160,000 clones, about 75% appearing once. The sequencing sample was made of PBMCs. These receptors all stem from a female donor in good health and CMV-seronegative. CDR3s include the opening cysteine and the closing phenylalanine or tryptophan. A D gene is named only where the DNA matches it firmly. Clone size is shown for a subset of rows, as once, few, many or a class of expanded clone.

j_call clone_size d_call v_call cdr3_aa cdr3_nt
TRBJ2-7 . . TRBV7-2 CASSPWEEGEQYF TGTGCCAGCAGCCCTTGGGAGGAAGGCGAGCAGTACTTC
TRBJ2-1 once TRBD1 TRBV5-8 CASSLRGTGVNEQFF TGTGCCAGCAGCTTGCGTGGGACAGGTGTGAATGAGCAGTTCTTC
TRBJ1-6 . TRBD1 TRBV5-6 CASSFRDRVSSPLHF TGTGCCAGCAGCTTCCGGGACAGGGTGTCTTCACCCCTCCACTTT
TRBJ2-5 . . TRBV11-2 CASSLAVARRVETQYF TGTGCCAGCAGCTTAGCCGTGGCTCGTCGGGTCGAGACCCAGTACTTC
TRBJ1-1 . . TRBV9 CASSARSGGGTEAFF TGTGCCAGCAGCGCGAGGTCGGGGGGCGGCACTGAAGCTTTCTTT
TRBJ2-6 . . TRBV7-8 CASSFSGGGGYSGANVLTF TGTGCCAGCAGCTTCTCAGGAGGGGGCGGATACTCTGGGGCCAACGTCCTGACTTTC
TRBJ1-1 . . TRBV27 CASSLRGVQGEAFF TGTGCCAGCAGTTTGCGCGGGGTCCAAGGTGAAGCTTTCTTT
TRBJ2-1 . . TRBV6-5 CASSLRTPSYNEQFF TGTGCCAGCAGCCTCCGAACACCCTCCTACAATGAGCAGTTCTTC
TRBJ1-6 . . TRBV6-1 CASSEVFLNSPLHF TGTGCCAGCAGTGAAGTGTTCCTAAATTCACCCCTCCACTTT
TRBJ2-1 many TRBD1 TRBV19 CASSSIGTEYNEQFF TGTGCCAGTAGTTCAATAGGGACAGAATACAATGAGCAGTTCTTC
TRBJ2-6 few . TRBV27 CASSFLETAVSGANVLTF TGTGCCAGCAGTTTTCTCGAGACAGCCGTCTCTGGGGCCAACGTCCTGACTTTC
TRBJ2-3 few TRBD2 TRBV4-2 CASSQDGAGGWADTQYF TGTGCCAGCAGCCAAGATGGAGCGGGAGGTTGGGCAGATACGCAGTATTTT
TRBJ2-6 . TRBD1 TRBV7-9 CASSLPDRGSGANVLTF TGTGCCAGCAGCTTACCGGACAGGGGCTCTGGGGCCAACGTCCTGACTTTC
TRBJ2-2 few . TRBV13 CASSTRGPGELFF TGTGCCAGCAGCACCAGGGGCCCCGGGGAGCTGTTTTTT
TRBJ1-1 once . TRBV7-9 CASSFRGQNTEAFF TGTGCCAGCAGCTTTAGGGGCCAGAACACTGAAGCTTTCTTT